One T cell receptor (beta chain) is described in this entry. The source of the sample is a study of PD-L1 blockade in urothelial cancer. The wider study: Dosed intravenously at 1,200 mg every 3 weeks, atezolizumab was initiated by patients around 2014. Blood analysis occurred 3 weeks (second dose) and 6 weeks after treatment start. Blood yielded a median of 141,255 T cells per sample.

Germline V gives CDR1 MNHEY, CDR2 SVGAGI. V dropped 7 bases and J dropped 4 bases, with 16 bases sitting between them. This CDR3 region has 14 residues. Assay: immunoSEQ multiplex PCR; the TCRdb copy retains only in-frame clones and omits some. The data hold approximately 110,000 clones, with under 95% observed a single time. Described time point: peripheral blood 6 weeks after treatment start. Sample: PBMCs, taken around atezolizumab (anti-PD-L1) treatment. The chain is built from TRBV6-5 and TRBJ2-5; TRBD2 might be the D (6 bases). This clonotype originated in a man in his 60s with urothelial cancer. The CDR3 nucleotides are TGTGCCAGCACCGTCCTGGGGGGTAGAGAGACCCAGTACTTC. This encodes CASTVLGGRETQYF.